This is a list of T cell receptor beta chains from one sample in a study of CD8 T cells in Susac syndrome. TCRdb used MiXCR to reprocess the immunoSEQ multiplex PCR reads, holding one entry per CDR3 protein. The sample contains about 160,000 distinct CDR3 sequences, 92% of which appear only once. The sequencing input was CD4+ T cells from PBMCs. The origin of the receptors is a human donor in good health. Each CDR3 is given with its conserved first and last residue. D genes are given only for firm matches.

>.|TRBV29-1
CSVGRLNTEAFF
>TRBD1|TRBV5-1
CASSPSGTGFSYEQYF
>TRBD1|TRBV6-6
CASSYSKGASSYEQYF
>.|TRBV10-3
CAISGPGQPQHF
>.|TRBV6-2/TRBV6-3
CASTKRPGRDYEQYF
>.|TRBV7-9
CASSLVRGTTGELFF
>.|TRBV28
CASSSPPGELYQFF
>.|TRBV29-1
CSVQPFENTEAFF
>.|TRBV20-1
CSANPGTQITDTQYF
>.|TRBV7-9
CASSYTGENQPQHF
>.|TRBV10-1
CASSSGIDYGYTF
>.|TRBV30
CAWSFRENTEAFF
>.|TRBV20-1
CSAGLPGGWETQYF
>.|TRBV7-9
CASSLLGAYEQYF
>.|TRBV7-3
CASSPGAKTQYF
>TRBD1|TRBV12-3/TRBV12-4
CASSYDRDTEAFF
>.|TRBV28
CASSLLTAGANVLTF
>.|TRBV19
CASSAPLRGEQPQHF
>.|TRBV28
CASTRTANTEAFF
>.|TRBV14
CASSRPGNYGYTF
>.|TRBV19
CASSIGGGELFF
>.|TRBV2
CASSGRDEQFF
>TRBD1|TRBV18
CASSPTGGTEAFF
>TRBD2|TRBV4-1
CASSRALAGDTGELFF
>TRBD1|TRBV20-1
CSARDGTGGMTGELFF
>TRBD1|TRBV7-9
CASSPSDRAQTQYF